The 14 T cell receptor beta chains given below trace back to one sample, sequenced in a study of shared clonotypes between healthy human individuals. Profiled with immunoSEQ multiplex PCR; TCRdb holds only in-frame clones, not every one. Of around 2,000,000 clones in the sample, 95% were seen once. Sequenced sample: naive CD4+ T cells sorted from blood. Subset described: CD45RA+ positively selected. These receptors all stem from a man younger than 35 in good health.

The V and J genes are TRBV19 and TRBJ1-5; TRBD1 matches at 7 bases. V was pared by 3 bases and J by 0 bases, with 5 bases of the junction left unmatched. This CDR3 contains 16 residues. Germline CDR1 and CDR2: LNHDA and SQIVND (reference sequence). The CDR3 sequence is CASSIRPGGSNQPQHF. CDR3 DNA sequence: TGTGCCAGTAGTATTAGGCCAGGGGGTAGCAATCAGCCCCAGCATTTT.

This clone was picked up one time. The genes are TRBV11-2 and TRBJ1-4, with unresolved D. CDR1 is SGHAT and CDR2 is FQNNGV in the germline V gene. This CDR3 contains 13 residues. V dropped 1 base and J dropped 7 bases, with 7 bases sitting between them. CDR3 region: CASSLGEVEKLFF. The CDR3 DNA reads TGTGCCAGCAGCTTAGGAGAAGTTGAAAAACTGTTTTTT. Filled out from reference TRBV11-2 and TRBJ1-4, the complete variable domain reads EAGVAQSPRYKIIEKRQSVAFWCNPISGHATLYWYQQILGQGPKLLIQFQNNGVVDDSQLPKDRFSAERLKGVDSTLKIQPAKLEDSAVYLCASSLGEVEKLFFGSGTQLSVL.

This clone came up once. The chain links TRBV10-2 to TRBJ2-2; 12 positions match TRBD2. J gave up 4 bases and V 6 bases, and 6 bases lay outside the gene matches. Looked up from germline, CDR1 is WSHSY and CDR2 is SAAADI. The CDR3 is made up of 16 amino acids. This CDR3 is CASRLAGGGGTGELFF. The CDR3 DNA is TGCGCCAGCAGACTAGCGGGAGGCGGCGGCACCGGGGAGCTGTTTTTT.

The chain recombines TRBV5-1 with TRBJ2-2; perhaps TRBD1 as D (5 bases). This CDR3 has 16 residues. Germline V lookup: CDR1 SGHRS, CDR2 YFSETQ. V lost 4 bases, J lost 0 bases, and 13 bases lay in between. The CDR3 DNA sequence: TGCGCCAGCAGCCGGCAGGGCCCCGCGAACACCGGGGAGCTGTTTTTT. Protein product: CASSRQGPANTGELFF.

The chain carries TRBV9 and TRBJ1-4; 7 bases line up with TRBD1. CDR1 is SGDLS and CDR2 is YYNGEE in the germline V gene. CDR3 size: 15 residues. V shed 0 bases and J 7 bases; nucleotides not matched to a gene: 6. The CDR3 loop reads CASSVATGDREKLFF. For the CDR3, the DNA is TGTGCCAGCAGCGTAGCTACAGGGGACCGTGAAAAACTGTTTTTT. Supplemented by reference TRBV9 and TRBJ1-4, the full variable domain reads DSGVTQTPKHLITATGQRVTLRCSPRSGDLSVYWYQQSLDQGLQFLIQYYNGEERAKGNILERFSAQQFPDLHSELNLSSLELGDSALYFCASSVATGDREKLFFGSGTQLSVL.

To note about this clone: Other DNA sequences in the sample encode the same CDR3. The CDR3 nucleotides are TGTGCCAGCAGTTTAAGTCGGGGGGCGGGAAATCAGCCCCAGCATTTT. As protein: CASSLSRGAGNQPQHF. This chain links TRBV27 with TRBJ1-5, with D perhaps matching TRBD1 (6 bases). V shed 2 bases and J shed 4 bases, with 15 bases lying between them. CDR3 length: 16 amino acids. The germline V gene encodes CDR1 MNHEY and CDR2 SMNVEV (reference sequence).

The V call is TRBV5-1, the J call TRBJ1-3; 9 bases agree with TRBD1. The V segment lost 3 bases and the J segment 2 bases; nucleotides outside the gene matches: 0. Looked up from germline, CDR1 is SGHRS and CDR2 is YFSETQ. The CDR3 extends over 14 amino acids. CDR3 region: CASSWTGAGNTIYF. CDR3 nucleotide sequence: TGCGCCAGCAGCTGGACAGGGGCTGGAAACACCATATATTTT. Full variable domain (outside the CDR3, taken from reference TRBV5-1 and TRBJ1-3): KAGVTQTPRYLIKTRGQQVTLSCSPISGHRSVSWYQQTPGQGLQFLFEYFSETQRNKGNFPGRFSGRQFSNSRSEMNVSTLELGDSALYLCASSWTGAGNTIYFGEGSWLTVV.

This sequence joins TRBV29-1 and TRBJ2-5; D unclear. V gave up 6 bases and J gave up 5 bases, with 10 bases separating them. The V gene's germline CDR1 is SQVTM and CDR2 ANQGSEA. The CDR3 consists of 11 residues. This CDR3 is CSVSTPETQYF. The CDR3, as DNA: TGCAGCGTATCGACTCCCGAGACCCAGTACTTC.

The chain uses TRBV4-3 and TRBJ2-5; possibly TRBD1 for D (5 bases). With 0 bases removed from V and 3 bases from J, the gap between germline ends came to 11 bases. The length of the CDR3 is 15 residues. Germline V gene lookup returns CDR1 LGHNA and CDR2 YSLEER. The CDR3 nucleotides read TGCGCCAGCAGCCAAGAGGTAATCAGGGAAGAGACCCAGTACTTC. Protein product: CASSQEVIREETQYF.

The chain joins TRBV30 to TRBJ2-6, with 8 bases fitting TRBD1. CDR1 and CDR2 (germline): GTSNPN, SVGIG (reference sequence). The junction had 7 bases not matched to a gene; V was cut back by 5 bases and J by 4 bases. The CDR3 is made up of 15 amino acids. CDR3 in amino acids: CAWCPRGRGANVLTF. DNA of the CDR3: TGTGCCTGGTGTCCCAGGGGGCGAGGGGCCAACGTCCTGACTTTC.

This sequence joins TRBV2 and TRBJ1-6; a weak D match, TRBD1 (5 bases). Germline lookup yields CDR1 SNHLY and CDR2 FYNNEI. The CDR3 is 15 residues long. V was clipped by 6 bases and J by 9 bases, with 18 bases between them. DNA of the CDR3: TGTGCCAGCAGCCGGATAAGGGACTTCCCTTCACCCCTCCACTTT. Its translation is CASSRIRDFPSPLHF.

The chain links TRBV19 to TRBJ1-6, with D tentatively TRBD1 (5 bases). The V end lost 5 bases, the J end lost 10 bases, and 18 bases lay between the germline ends. Per the germline V gene, CDR1 is LNHDA and CDR2 is SQIVND (reference sequence). The CDR3 length is 15 residues. This CDR3 reads CASSQGRVVGSPLHF. The CDR3 DNA is TGTGCCAGTAGTCAGGGCAGGGTGGTCGGGTCACCCCTCCACTTT.

This clone was seen a single time. The chain has TRBV7-2 and TRBJ2-3; TRBD1 matches at 10 bases. V trimming: 2 bases; J trimming: 5 bases; junction bases outside the gene matches: 4. This CDR3 is 15 amino acids long. Germline assignment: CDR1 SGHTA and CDR2 FQGNSA. Written as DNA, the CDR3 is TGTGCCAGCAGCTTACAGACAGGGGGCAAAGATACGCAGTATTTT. Translating it yields CASSLQTGGKDTQYF.

The chain uses TRBV10-3 and TRBJ1-2, with D maybe TRBD1 (6 bases). The germline V gene has CDR1 ENHRY and CDR2 SYGVKD. V was cut by 8 bases and J by 4 bases, with 23 bases left in between. The CDR3 covers 16 residues. Here the CDR3 reads CAIHPGASLSVYGYTF. CDR3 DNA: TGTGCCATCCATCCAGGGGCAAGCCTATCCGTCTATGGCTACACCTTC.